These 19 T cell receptor beta chains were sequenced from one sample in a study of cytomegalovirus exposure and HLA in healthy donors. Clones were sequenced by immunoSEQ multiplex PCR, and TCRdb holds only the in-frame ones, with some missing. The repertoire includes 100,000 to 150,000 clones, roughly 89% of them detected once, and around 1.1% sits in the top ten. Specimen: PBMCs. The receptors stem from a woman between 18 and 30 years old in good health and CMV-seronegative.

This rearrangement joins TRBV27 to TRBJ1-4; D not resolved. V lost 5 bases and J lost 0, with 10 bases in between. The V gene's germline CDR1 is MNHEY and CDR2 SMNVEV (reference sequence). The CDR3 length is 15 residues. CDR3 sequence reads: CASSQDTATNEKLFF. Here the CDR3 DNA reads TGTGCCAGCAGTCAAGACACTGCAACTAATGAAAAACTGTTTTTT.

The rearrangement links TRBV30 to TRBJ1-4; D is unclear. Trimming removed 3 bases from V and 7 bases from J, with 21 bases in between. Germline V CDR1 and CDR2: GTSNPN, SVGIG (reference sequence). The CDR3 has 16 residues. CDR3 sequence (DNA): TGTGCCTGGAGACTGTCTTCGGGGAACTGGCGTGAAAAACTGTTTTTT. Translating gives CAWRLSSGNWREKLFF.

The chain recombines TRBV11-2 with TRBJ2-1, with TRBD2 identical over 7 bases. Per the germline V gene, CDR1 is SGHAT and CDR2 is FQNNGV. V was clipped by 5 bases and J by 6 bases; unmatched bases: 10. The CDR3 has 15 residues. The DNA for the CDR3 is TGTGCCAGCAGCCCTATCCGAGGACTAGTCAATGAGCAGTTCTTC. This gives the protein CASSPIRGLVNEQFF.

The J gene is TRBJ1-1, the V gene TRBV7-6, with a tentative D call TRBD1 (6 bases). V dropped 5 bases and J dropped 8 bases, with 15 bases sitting between them. The germline V gene encodes CDR1 SGHVS and CDR2 FNYEAQ. This CDR3 is 13 amino acids long. DNA for the CDR3: TGTGCCAGCAGCGTACTAGGGGGATCGGAAGCTTTCTTT. Amino acids: CASSVLGGSEAFF.

The chain recombines TRBV11-2 with TRBJ2-7; no definite D call. The CDR3 consists of 14 residues. The ends were cut back, 1 base at V and 8 bases at J, with 15 bases in the middle. Germline V lookup: CDR1 SGHAT, CDR2 FQNNGV. Here the CDR3 reads CASSLAHYYEQQYF. DNA of the CDR3: TGTGCCAGCAGCTTAGCTCACTACTACGAGCAGCAGTACTTC.

This sequence joins TRBV7-2 and TRBJ2-2, with 7 bases fitting TRBD2. The CDR3 is 15 residues long. The germline V gene has CDR1 SGHTA and CDR2 FQGNSA. The V segment lost 3 bases and the J segment 5 bases; nucleotides outside the gene matches: 6. DNA for the CDR3: TGTGCCAGCAGCTTCCTGGGAGGGGATACCGGGGAGCTGTTTTTT. Protein: CASSFLGGDTGELFF.

The gene calls are TRBV27 and TRBJ2-3; D unresolved. The length of the CDR3 is 12 residues. Germline-derived CDR1 and CDR2 are MNHEY and SMNVEV (reference sequence). V shed 5 bases and J shed 2 bases, with 5 bases lying between them. The CDR3 protein is CASSQNTDTQYF. The CDR3 DNA is TGTGCCAGCAGTCAAAACACAGATACGCAGTATTTT.

The chain is built from TRBV18 and TRBJ2-5; maybe TRBD1 (7 bases). V lost 4 bases, J lost 4 bases, and 16 bases lay in between. Germline V gene data show CDR1 as KGHSH and CDR2 as LQKENI. This CDR3 region has 15 residues. The CDR3 DNA reads as TGTGCCAGCTCACTCAATCTTCAGGGGGGAGAGACCCAGTACTTC. Its translation: CASSLNLQGGETQYF. The variable domain in full, completed from reference TRBV18 and TRBJ2-5, reads NAGVMQNPRHLVRRRGQEARLRCSPMKGHSHVYWYRQLPEEGLKFMVYLQKENIIDESGMPKERFSAEFPKEGPSILRIQQVVRGDSAAYFCASSLNLQGGETQYFGPGTRLLVL.

The chain carries TRBV15 and TRBJ1-4; D remains ambiguous. This CDR3 comprises 14 residues. The V end lost 5 bases, the J end lost 8 bases, and 15 bases lay between the germline ends. Germline-derived CDR1 and CDR2 are LNHNV and YYDKDF (reference sequence). The CDR3 reads CATSADTTSEKLFF. In DNA, the CDR3 is TGTGCCACCAGCGCCGACACGACAAGCGAAAAACTGTTTTTT.

J is TRBJ2-7 and V is TRBV28, with 7 bases fitting TRBD1. The V segment lost 6 bases and the J segment 1 base; nucleotides outside the gene matches: 9. CDR3 length equals 15 residues. Per the germline V gene, CDR1 is MDHEN and CDR2 is SYDVKM. The CDR3 nucleotides read TGTGCCAGCAGGGAAGACAGGGCTGCTTCCTACGAGCAGTACTTC. Translated: CASREDRAASYEQYF.

The chain employs TRBV15 and TRBJ1-5; D possibly corresponds to TRBD1 (6 bases). Looked up from germline, CDR1 is LNHNV and CDR2 is YYDKDF (reference sequence). Trimming removed 5 bases at V and 3 bases at J, with 11 bases between. The CDR3 consists of 14 residues. CDR3 DNA: TGTGCCACCAGCCGGGGGGGCATCAATCAGCCCCAGCATTTT. Its translation: CATSRGGINQPQHF.

The gene calls are TRBV7-2 and TRBJ1-2; D is unclear. Trimming took 1 base from V and 2 from J, leaving 8 bases between them. The CDR3 loop spans 14 amino acids. The germline V gene encodes CDR1 SGHTA and CDR2 FQGNSA. CDR3 in amino acids: CASSLGRANYGYTF. In nucleotides, the CDR3 is TGTGCCAGCAGCTTAGGGAGGGCCAACTATGGCTACACCTTC.

The chain combines TRBV7-9 with TRBJ1-1; 7 nucleotides match TRBD1. Germline V lookup: CDR1 SEHNR, CDR2 FQNEAQ (reference sequence). J was trimmed by 4 bases and V by 4 bases; bases with no gene match: 6. The CDR3 totals 14 residues. The CDR3 region is CASSSTGVRTEAFF. The CDR3 DNA is TGTGCCAGCAGCTCTACAGGGGTTCGCACTGAAGCTTTCTTT.

The chain is built from TRBV11-2 and TRBJ2-1; 9 bases agree with TRBD2. Looked up from germline, CDR1 is SGHAT and CDR2 is FQNNGV. The junction had 8 bases not matched to a gene; V was cut back by 1 base and J by 7 bases. The CDR3 covers 16 residues. The CDR3 region has the DNA TGTGCCAGCAGCTTAGCTGGCGGGAGGGCCGGAAATGAGCAGTTCTTC. Translating gives CASSLAGGRAGNEQFF.

The chain recombines TRBV14 with TRBJ2-7; D is unresolved. Trimming cost V 1 base and J 6 bases, with 13 bases left between them. The CDR3 has 14 residues. Per germline, CDR1 SGHDN and CDR2 FVKESK. The CDR3 loop is CASSQVWRLVEQYF. CDR3 DNA sequence: TGTGCCAGCAGCCAAGTTTGGCGACTGGTCGAGCAGTACTTC.

The chain is built from TRBV6-5 and TRBJ1-2; the D gene is possibly TRBD1 (5 bases). This CDR3 contains 13 residues. Germline lookup yields CDR1 MNHEY and CDR2 SVGAGI. V lost 3 bases, J lost 4 bases, and 9 bases lay in between. CDR3: CASSYQGTYGYTF. The CDR3 DNA follows: TGTGCCAGCAGTTATCAGGGTACCTATGGCTACACCTTC.

In DNA form, the CDR3 reads TGTGCCAGCAGTTTATACAGGGCGGTCTCTGGGGCCAACGTCCTGACTTTC. It translates to CASSLYRAVSGANVLTF. The genes are TRBV28 and TRBJ2-6, with D possibly being TRBD1 (6 bases). Germline V gene sequence: CDR1 MDHEN, CDR2 SYDVKM. The V end lost 1 base, the J end lost 0 bases, and 10 bases lay between the germline ends. CDR3 length equals 17 residues.

This rearrangement joins TRBV10-2 to TRBJ2-3; TRBD2 agrees at 12 bases. Trimming cost V 7 bases and J 5 bases; bases outside gene matches: 7. Germline-derived CDR1 and CDR2 are WSHSY and SAAADI. The CDR3 has 15 amino acids. CDR3 region: CASIGLAGGGDTQYF. The CDR3 DNA follows: TGCGCCAGCATTGGCCTAGCGGGAGGGGGAGATACGCAGTATTTT.

The table lists this clone with a count of one. The CDR3: CATRGVEETQYF. CDR3 in DNA: TGTGCCACCAGAGGGGTCGAAGAGACCCAGTACTTC. This sequence joins TRBV15 and TRBJ2-5; D possibly corresponds to TRBD1 (5 bases). Germline V gene sequence: CDR1 LNHNV, CDR2 YYDKDF (reference sequence). V lost 6 bases and J 3 bases, leaving 8 bases between the germline ends. This CDR3 has 12 amino acids.